These 6 T cell receptor beta chains came from one sample sequenced in a study of metastatic and nonmetastatic thyroid tumors. TCRdb re-called the PCR reads through MiXCR. The sample has under 30,000 clones, roughly a quarter seen once. Not a single patient had been given any form of treatment at any point before undergoing thyroid surgery. The sequenced sample was blood. The receptors originated from a female donor with papillary thyroid cancer or a benign thyroid nodule (not recorded which). Some clones in this sample may be carry-over from other donors' samples.

This clone was counted ten times or more. The gene calls are TRBV7-9 and TRBJ2-7, with 7 bases fitting TRBD1. The CDR3 covers 14 residues. CDR1 and CDR2 (germline): SEHNR, FQNEAQ (reference sequence). V gave up 1 base and J gave up 5 bases; unmatched junction bases: 5. DNA of the CDR3: TGTGCCAGCAGCTTAGGAGGGGGCGATCACGAGCAGTACTTC. Amino acids: CASSLGGGDHEQYF.

This clone was seen ten or more times. The chain links TRBV9 to TRBJ2-5, with 11 bases fitting TRBD2. The CDR3 contains 15 residues. CDR1 and CDR2 (germline): SGDLS, YYNGEE. The V gene end was trimmed by 0 bases and the J gene end by 5 bases; junction bases not matched to a gene: 3. Here the CDR3 DNA reads TGTGCCAGCAGCGTAGCTACTAGCGGGAGTGAGACCCAGTACTTC. Amino acids: CASSVATSGSETQYF.

This clone showed up many times. The gene calls are TRBV5-1 and TRBJ2-5; 14 positions match TRBD2. There are 15 residues in the CDR3. The V segment lost 5 bases and the J segment 3 bases; nucleotides outside the gene matches: 3. CDR1 and CDR2 (germline): SGHRS, YFSETQ. CDR3 in DNA: TGCGCCAGCAGAGGGACTAGCGGGAGAAAAGAGACCCAGTACTTC. Protein: CASRGTSGRKETQYF.

This clone was seen ten or more times. CDR3: CASSSHSSGSGNEQFF. The DNA for the CDR3 is TGTGCCAGCAGCTCCCATTCTAGCGGGAGTGGCAATGAGCAGTTCTTC. The chain is built from TRBV11-3 and TRBJ2-1, with 10 bases matching TRBD2. V dropped 4 bases and J dropped 6; count of bases not matched to a gene: 9. This CDR3 has 16 residues. Germline-derived CDR1 and CDR2 are SGHNT and YENEEA.

This clone is judged medium-sized (0.01 to 0.1%). The rearrangement links TRBV27 to TRBJ2-1; D is ambiguous. Trimming removed 2 bases at V and 9 bases at J, with 5 bases between. CDR1 and CDR2 (germline): MNHEY, SMNVEV (reference sequence). This CDR3 is 11 amino acids long. The CDR3 DNA sequence: TGTGCCAGCAGTTTAGGCCCTGAGCAGTTCTTC. It specifies CASSLGPEQFF.

This clone is labeled medium-sized. V is TRBV28 and J is TRBJ2-7, with D possibly TRBD1 on 6 matching bases. Trimming shortened V by 4 bases and J by 9 bases, and 31 bases separated the two germline ends. The CDR3 length is 18 residues. From germline, CDR1 is MDHEN and CDR2 SYDVKM. CDR3 nucleotides: TGTGCCAGCAGTTCCATAACCTTGTGGGGGCGGCTCGACCGGTGGCAGTACTTC. Amino acids: CASSSITLWGRLDRWQYF.